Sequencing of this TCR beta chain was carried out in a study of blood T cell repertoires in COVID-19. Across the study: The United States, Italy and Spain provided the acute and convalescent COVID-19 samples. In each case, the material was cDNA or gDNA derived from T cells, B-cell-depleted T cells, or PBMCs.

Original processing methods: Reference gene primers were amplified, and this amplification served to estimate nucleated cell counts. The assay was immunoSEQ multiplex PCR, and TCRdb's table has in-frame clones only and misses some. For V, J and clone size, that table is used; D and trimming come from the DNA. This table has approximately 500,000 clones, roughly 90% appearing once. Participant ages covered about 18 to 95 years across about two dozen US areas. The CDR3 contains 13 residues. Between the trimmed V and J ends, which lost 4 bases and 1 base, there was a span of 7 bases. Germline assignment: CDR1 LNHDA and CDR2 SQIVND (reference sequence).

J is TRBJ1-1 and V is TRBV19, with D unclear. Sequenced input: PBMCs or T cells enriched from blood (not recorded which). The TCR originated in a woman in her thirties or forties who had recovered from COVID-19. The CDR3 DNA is TGTGCCAGTAGTACCGACAAGAACACTGAAGCTTTCTTT. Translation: CASSTDKNTEAFF.